Below, 10 T cell receptor beta chains from the same sample are listed, as sequenced in a study of radiation and T cells in renal cell carcinoma. Time point denoted: baseline pretreatment blood. Treatment defined: 15 Gy SBRT to primary tumor, nephrectomy 4 weeks later. Assay: immunoSEQ multiplex PCR; the TCRdb copy retains only in-frame clones and omits some. Counted here are about 130,000 clones, roughly 80% occurring once; the ten biggest clones make up 2.5% to 3.5%. The input for sequencing was blood, taken from a patient whose treatment included radiotherapy and nephrectomy. These receptor sequences come from an older woman with renal cell carcinoma.

The chain carries TRBV9 and TRBJ2-3; 9 bases agree with TRBD2. CDR1 SGDLS and CDR2 YYNGEE come from the germline V gene. This CDR3 has 18 amino acids. J lost 5 bases, V lost 0 bases, and 13 bases had no gene match. CDR3 DNA: TGTGCCAGCAGCGTAGGGGGGAATAGCGGGAGTTCCGGAGATACGCAGTATTTT. Translation gives CASSVGGNSGSSGDTQYF.

This chain links TRBV5-5 with TRBJ1-2; D is perhaps TRBD1 (5 bases). Trimming shortened V by 2 bases and J by 2 bases, and 7 bases separated the two germline ends. This CDR3 spans 13 amino acids. CDR1 is SGHKS and CDR2 is YYEKEE in the germline V gene (reference sequence). CDR3 protein: CASSLSGNYGYTF. The CDR3 nucleotides are TGTGCCAGCAGCTTATCAGGGAACTATGGCTACACCTTC.

The chain employs TRBV6-5 and TRBJ1-2, with D perhaps matching TRBD1 (5 bases). The CDR3 runs 12 residues. CDR1 and CDR2 (germline): MNHEY, SVGAGI. V lost 7 bases, J lost 2 bases, and 8 bases lay in between. The CDR3 DNA is TGTGCCAGCAACGGGGCCAACTATGGCTACACCTTC. It codes for CASNGANYGYTF.

J is TRBJ1-2 and V is TRBV10-1; 9 nucleotides match TRBD1. Germline V lookup: CDR1 WNHNN, CDR2 SYGVQD (reference sequence). The length of the CDR3 is 14 residues. V lost 3 bases to trimming and J lost 5 bases; unmatched junction nucleotides: 4. The CDR3, as DNA: TGCGCCAGCAGTGACTCCGGGACAGGGTATGGCTACACCTTC. Its protein is CASSDSGTGYGYTF.

This chain links TRBV5-1 with TRBJ1-6; D might be TRBD1 (6 bases). This CDR3 has 16 residues. Trimming removed 5 bases from V and 7 bases from J, with 19 bases in between. Germline assignment: CDR1 SGHRS and CDR2 YFSETQ. CDR3 sequence (DNA): TGCGCCAGCAGACCCGTTACAGGGACCATAAATTCACCCCTCCACTTT. It specifies CASRPVTGTINSPLHF.

This clone has just one count. The chain combines TRBV7-2 with TRBJ1-3; D is unresolved. There are 15 residues in the CDR3. The V end lost 0 bases, the J end lost 4 bases, and 10 bases lay between the germline ends. Germline V gene data show CDR1 as SGHTA and CDR2 as FQGNSA. The CDR3 loop reads CASSLAPFAGNTIYF. DNA for the CDR3: TGTGCCAGCAGCTTAGCTCCATTTGCCGGAAACACCATATATTTT.

CDR3: CASSERGGSSDTQYF. DNA for the CDR3: TGCGCCAGCAGTGAGCGGGGGGGCAGTTCAGATACGCAGTATTTT. The genes are TRBV10-1 and TRBJ2-3, with 8 bases aligning to TRBD2. CDR1 and CDR2 from the germline V gene are WNHNN and SYGVQD (reference sequence). This CDR3 is built from 15 residues. With V trimmed by 2 bases and J by 4 bases, 5 bases remained unmatched.

This clone was picked up one time. V is TRBV6-1 and J is TRBJ1-1; D unclear. In germline, CDR1 is MNHNS, CDR2 SASEGT. With 6 bases removed from V and 0 bases from J, the gap between germline ends came to 5 bases. CDR3 length equals 12 residues. In DNA, the CDR3 is TGTGCCAGCAGGCAGATGAACACTGAAGCTTTCTTT. The encoded protein is CASRQMNTEAFF.

The chain is built from TRBV9 and TRBJ1-1; D unresolved. This CDR3 is built from 13 residues. Germline V gene sequence: CDR1 SGDLS, CDR2 YYNGEE. V dropped 0 bases and J dropped 4 bases, with 7 bases sitting between them. The CDR3 DNA follows: TGTGCCAGCAGCGTAGGAACGGGCACTGAAGCTTTCTTT. The encoded protein is CASSVGTGTEAFF. The complete variable domain, with remaining parts taken from reference TRBV9 and TRBJ1-1, reads DSGVTQTPKHLITATGQRVTLRCSPRSGDLSVYWYQQSLDQGLQFLIQYYNGEERAKGNILERFSAQQFPDLHSELNLSSLELGDSALYFCASSVGTGTEAFFGQGTRLTVV.

The chain employs TRBV27 and TRBJ2-7, with 9 nucleotides matching TRBD1. After removal of 3 bases from V and 3 bases from J, the junction contained 12 bases not matched to a gene. The CDR3 totals 17 residues. Germline V gene lookup returns CDR1 MNHEY and CDR2 SMNVEV (reference sequence). The CDR3 region has the DNA TGTGCCAGCAGTTTTAACGCCCGACAGGGGGGCTACTACGAGCAGTACTTC. Its translation: CASSFNARQGGYYEQYF.